A selection of T cell receptor beta chains follows, all from one sample in a study of T-cell memory formation after mild COVID-19. TCRdb re-called the 5' RACE reads with MiXCR, one entry per CDR3 protein. The sample has hundreds of thousands of distinct CDR3 sequences, approximately 22% seen once. Input material: PBMCs or a T cell subset sorted from them (not recorded which). The receptor source for this set is a young man who had mild COVID-19 (a few samples of this study predate the infection). Cell type and time point are not known. Each CDR3 is given with its conserved first and last residue. The D gene is left open where the match is weak. Only part of the rows carry a size: once, few, many, or a class if the clone is expanded.

15	TRBV7-6	TRBD1	.	TRBJ1-1	TGTGCCAGCAGCCAGACGACAGGGCTGAACACTGAAGCTTTCTTT	CASSQTTGLNTEAFF
13	TRBV29-1	.	once	TRBJ1-3	TGCAGCGTTGGGGGAGTTCAAGGAAACACCATATATTTT	CSVGGVQGNTIYF
14	TRBV20-1	.	.	TRBJ1-3	TGCAGTGCTTCCTACCTGAGCTCTGGAAACACCATATATTTT	CSASYLSSGNTIYF
12	TRBV15	.	many	TRBJ1-1	TGTGCCACCAGCAGAGAGAACACTGAAGCTTTCTTT	CATSRENTEAFF
15	TRBV7-3	TRBD2	.	TRBJ2-1	TGTGCCAGCAGCTTAAACGGGGGGGTGACGGATGAGCAGTTCTTC	CASSLNGGVTDEQFF
13	TRBV9	.	.	TRBJ1-6	TGTGCCAGCAGCGCGGACGGGAATTCACCCCTCCACTTT	CASSADGNSPLHF
13	TRBV20-1	.	.	TRBJ1-2	TGCAGTGCTAGCCCGTCAGGGCGCTATGGCTACACCTTC	CSASPSGRYGYTF
19	TRBV5-1	.	.	TRBJ2-6	TGCGCCAGCAGCTTGGATTACCCAGGGTACTTTTCTGGGGCCAACGTCCTGACTTTC	CASSLDYPGYFSGANVLTF
14	TRBV7-2	.	.	TRBJ1-5	TGTGCCAGCAGCTTAAGCACGAGCAATCAGCCCCAGCATTTT	CASSLSTSNQPQHF
14	TRBV29-1	TRBD1	.	TRBJ1-2	TGCAGCGTTGGTTTTGGACAGGCAGCCTATGGCTACACCTTC	CSVGFGQAAYGYTF
15	TRBV4-3	TRBD1	.	TRBJ2-5	TGCGCCAGCAGCCAACAACGAGGACAGGGGGAGACCCAGTACTTC	CASSQQRGQGETQYF
15	TRBV11-2	.	many	TRBJ2-2	TGTGCCAGCAGCCTTAGACTGGACAACACCGGGGAGCTGTTTTTT	CASSLRLDNTGELFF
18	TRBV24-1	.	few	TRBJ2-3	TGTGCCACCAGTGATCCAGGACTCCGGGACAACGGCGCAGATACGCAGTATTTT	CATSDPGLRDNGADTQYF
14	TRBV30	.	.	TRBJ2-4	TGTGCCTGGAGTGCCTTTACGGCCAAAAACATTCAGTACTTC	CAWSAFTAKNIQYF
14	TRBV29-1	.	.	TRBJ1-5	TGCAGCGTTGTAGTAGGGGCGAGCAATCAGCCCCAGCATTTT	CSVVVGASNQPQHF
14	TRBV5-1	TRBD1	many	TRBJ2-7	TGCGCCAGCAGTGCACCGGGACAGACCTACGAGCAGTACTTC	CASSAPGQTYEQYF
15	TRBV7-9	TRBD1	.	TRBJ1-1	TGTGCCAGCAGCGGGGTGGACAGGGACGGAACTGAAGCTTTCTTT	CASSGVDRDGTEAFF
14	TRBV11-2	TRBD1	few	TRBJ1-4	TGTGCCAGCAGCTGGGGACAGGGGGCGGAAAAACTGTTTTTT	CASSWGQGAEKLFF
14	TRBV10-1	.	.	TRBJ2-3	TGCGCCAGCAGTGGAAACTTAGGGCACCAGCCGCAGTATTTT	CASSGNLGHQPQYF
15	TRBV29-1	TRBD2	.	TRBJ2-3	TGCAGCGTTGAAGAGGGGCGGGGGAGCACAGATACGCAGTATTTT	CSVEEGRGSTDTQYF
12	TRBV12-3/TRBV12-4	.	.	TRBJ1-2	TGTGCCAGCGATGGGCCCCGGGAGGGCTACACCTTC	CASDGPREGYTF
15	TRBV9	.	.	TRBJ2-1	TGTGCCAGCAGCGTAGTTAGCGGTACCTACAATGAGCAGTTCTTC	CASSVVSGTYNEQFF
12	TRBV20-1	.	.	TRBJ2-3	TGCAGTGCCGACCGAACCGCAGATACGCAGTATTTT	CSADRTADTQYF
14	TRBV5-4	TRBD1	many	TRBJ2-5	TGTGCCAGCAGCTTACAGGGGGCGCTGGAGACCCAGTACTTC	CASSLQGALETQYF
13	TRBV4-2	.	few	TRBJ2-2	TGTGCCAGCAGCCAAGCCACCACCGGGGAGCTGTTTTTT	CASSQATTGELFF
15	TRBV19	.	few	TRBJ2-6	TGTGCCAGTAACTTTGACTCGTCTGGGGCCAACGTCCTGACTTTC	CASNFDSSGANVLTF
14	TRBV12-3/TRBV12-4	TRBD1	.	TRBJ1-1	TGTGCCAGCAGCTACAGGGGATGGTTCACTGAAGCTTTCTTT	CASSYRGWFTEAFF
13	TRBV23-1	TRBD2	many	TRBJ2-5	TGCGCCAGCCGCACCAGCGGGGGTGAGACCCAGTACTTC	CASRTSGGETQYF
12	TRBV5-8	TRBD1	.	TRBJ2-1	TGTGCCAGCAGCGGAACAGGGGGCGAGCAGTTCTTC	CASSGTGGEQFF
13	TRBV7-9	.	.	TRBJ2-6	TGTGCCAGCAGCTTTCAGGGAGAGGCCGTCCTGACTTTC	CASSFQGEAVLTF
12	TRBV20-1	TRBD1	few	TRBJ1-5	TGCAGTGCCTCAACAGGGGGTCAGCCCCAGCATTTT	CSASTGGQPQHF
12	TRBV12-3/TRBV12-4	.	many	TRBJ1-1	TGTGCCAGCAGTTTATTGGGGGCCCAAGCTTTCTTT	CASSLLGAQAFF
15	TRBV5-1	.	few	TRBJ1-5	TGCGCCAGCAGCCTTTCAGGGTCGGGCAATCAGCCCCAGCATTTT	CASSLSGSGNQPQHF
11	TRBV3-1	.	.	TRBJ2-1	TGTGCCAGCAGCCAGGCACCTGAGCAGTTCTTC	CASSQAPEQFF
14	TRBV7-2	.	few	TRBJ1-2	TGTGCCAGCACCCCAGGTCGCCGCTTGAGTGGCTACACCTTC	CASTPGRRLSGYTF
14	TRBV18	.	few	TRBJ2-1	TGTGCCAGCTCACACCGGGACACAGACAATGAGCAGTTCTTC	CASSHRDTDNEQFF
16	TRBV10-3	TRBD2	few	TRBJ2-3	TGTGCCATCAGTGAACGTCCTAGCGGGCGCACAGATACGCAGTATTTT	CAISERPSGRTDTQYF
16	TRBV7-6	.	many	TRBJ1-3	TGTGCCAGCAGCCAAGTGGGCTTCGACTCTGGAAACACCATATATTTT	CASSQVGFDSGNTIYF
13	TRBV7-9	.	few	TRBJ2-1	TGTGCCAGCAGCCCGACAGGTTCCGATGAGCAGTTCTTC	CASSPTGSDEQFF
15	TRBV11-1	.	few	TRBJ2-7	TGTGCCAGCAGCCGAGACACCCGGGCCTCATACGAGCAGTACTTC	CASSRDTRASYEQYF
15	TRBV4-3	.	.	TRBJ1-4	TGCGCCAGCAGCCAAGCCCGGGGCGGGAATGAAAAACTGTTTTTT	CASSQARGGNEKLFF
13	TRBV7-2	.	few	TRBJ2-1	TGTGCCAGCAGCTTAGCCAGGGTGGATGAGCAGTTCTTC	CASSLARVDEQFF
11	TRBV29-1	.	.	TRBJ1-2	TGCAGCGTGCCCATATACTATGGCTACACCTTC	CSVPIYYGYTF
18	TRBV4-2	TRBD2	few	TRBJ2-5	TGTGCCAGCAGCCAAGCAGGGACTAGCGGGTCCGTCCAAGAGACCCAGTACTTC	CASSQAGTSGSVQETQYF
15	TRBV7-9	TRBD1	.	TRBJ2-2	TGTGCCAGCAGCTGGACAGGGTATAGCGCCGGGGAGCTGTTTTTT	CASSWTGYSAGELFF
12	TRBV12-3/TRBV12-4	.	few	TRBJ2-3	TGTGCCAGCAGTCGCGAGGGAGATACGCAGTATTTT	CASSREGDTQYF
17	TRBV4-2	.	.	TRBJ1-6	TGTGCCAGCAGCCCGGGGGGGGGCTTAGCCCATAATTCACCCCTCCACTTT	CASSPGGGLAHNSPLHF
12	TRBV6-5	.	few	TRBJ2-1	TGTGCCAGCAGGGGCACCTACAATGAGCAGTTCTTC	CASRGTYNEQFF
15	TRBV4-3	.	few	TRBJ2-7	TGCGCCAGCAGCCAAGAGGCCGGACTCTCCTACGAGCAGTACTTC	CASSQEAGLSYEQYF
16	TRBV4-3	.	few	TRBJ1-1	TGCGCCAGCAGCCAAGGATGGGGGGGTCAGGACACTGAAGCTTTCTTT	CASSQGWGGQDTEAFF
15	TRBV5-6	.	few	TRBJ2-2	TGTGCCAGCAGCTTGGACTGGCTGGGCACCGGGGAGCTGTTTTTT	CASSLDWLGTGELFF
13	TRBV28	.	many	TRBJ1-1	TGTGCCAGCACCCTATATGGGACCACTGAAGCTTTCTTT	CASTLYGTTEAFF